Sequencing of this TCR beta chain was carried out in a study of tumor-infiltrating lymphocytes in primary liver carcinoma. Total RNA amounting to around 450 ng was the source from which TCR beta cDNA was made with a constant-region primer. Library construction for TCR beta comprised three nested multiplex PCR rounds performed with slightly modified ARM-PCR. TRBV1-TRBV30 forward primers and a C-beta reverse primer were used in the first two PCR rounds, which each ran for 9 to 10 cycles. TCRdb reanalysed the multiplex PCR reads using MiXCR and keeps one entry per CDR3 protein. The sample includes tens of thousands of distinct CDR3 sequences, over 65% seen only once; the top ten take roughly 24%. This clonotype was seen more than once but under ten times. From unsorted bulk tissue weighing about 18-30 mg, DNA and RNA were co-extracted. The V and J ends lost 9 bases and 7 bases respectively, with 15 bases between them. CDR1 and CDR2 from the germline V gene are WSHSY and SAAADI. This CDR3 is 12 amino acids long.

The specimen sequenced was liver tumor tissue from sampling region 2. Subset indicated: tumor region T2, inferior pole. This TCR derives from a man aged 40-50 years with primary liver carcinoma and hepatitis B virus infection. The chain carries TRBV10-2 and TRBJ2-5; tentative D call: TRBD1 (5 bases). The CDR3 coding sequence is TGCGCCAGTTTAGGGGAACCCCGGACCCAGTACTTC. It encodes CASLGEPRTQYF.